The present entry profiles one TCR beta chain with its context. Possible read error: a much larger clone is one base away. This entry comes from a study of molecular identifiers for immune sequencing clone quantification. MiXCR, run by TCRdb on the PCR reads, gives a single entry per CDR3 protein. The sample lists approximately 550,000 distinct CDR3 sequences, about a fifth occurring once. Trimming left V 9 bases short and J 0 bases short, with 12 bases between. CDR3 size: 13 residues. Looked up from germline, CDR1 is MDHEN and CDR2 is SYDVKM. Sequenced sample: naive CD8+ T cells from blood, with Jurkat cell RNA spiked in. Subset reported: FACS-sorted CD8+CD4-CCR7+CD45RA+ naive T cells. This clonotype was obtained from a human donor in good health. Some libraries in this study had Jurkat cell RNA spiked in. The chain joins TRBV28 to TRBJ2-7; D assignment may be TRBD1 or TRBD2 (5 bases each). CDR3 sequence reads: CARGTASSYEQYF. The DNA for the CDR3 is TGTGCCAGGGGGACGGCCAGCTCCTACGAGCAGTACTTC.